This T cell receptor beta chain was identified in a study of CD8 T cells in Susac syndrome. V was clipped by 1 base and J by 6 bases; unmatched bases: 7. This CDR3 comprises 16 residues. The V gene's germline CDR1 is MNHEY and CDR2 SMNVEV (reference sequence). Reverse transcription used roughly 0.45 to 1 ug RNA and random hexamers. The immunoSEQ assay covered 54 Vbeta and 13 Jbeta segments for CDR3. TCRdb fed the immunoSEQ multiplex PCR reads into MiXCR, producing one record per CDR3 protein. The sample has about 300,000 distinct CDR3 sequences, 70% to 90% seen once. The chain joins TRBV27 to TRBJ2-2; 8 bases map to TRBD2. The sample taken for sequencing was CD8+ T cells from PBMCs. This clonotype was obtained from a human donor with multiple sclerosis. CDR3 amino acids: CASSLLGTRGAGELFF. The CDR3 DNA follows: TGTGCCAGCAGTTTATTGGGGACTAGAGGCGCCGGGGAGCTGTTTTTT.